The 14 T cell receptor beta chains below come from one sample, sequenced in a study of response to subunit inactivated influenza vaccine. TCRdb independently ran MiXCR on the RT-PCR reads; one entry per CDR3 protein. The sample contains a few hundred thousand distinct CDR3 sequences, about 20% of which appear only once. Sequenced here: PBMCs from blood, sampled about 19 months after vaccination. All receptors derive from a man in his fifties or sixties who received an inactivated influenza vaccine.

The chain has TRBV19 and TRBJ1-1; maybe TRBD1 (5 bases). The CDR3 totals 14 residues. CDR1 and CDR2 from the germline V gene are LNHDA and SQIVND (reference sequence). Trimming took 3 bases from V and 1 from J, leaving 9 bases between them. DNA for the CDR3: TGTGCCAGTAGTATGGTGAGGGGGAACACTGAAGCTTTCTTT. It specifies CASSMVRGNTEAFF.

The rearrangement links TRBV7-9 to TRBJ1-2; D unresolved. V lost 4 bases and J 0 bases, leaving 12 bases between the germline ends. The CDR3 totals 15 residues. CDR1 is SEHNR and CDR2 is FQNEAQ in the germline V gene (reference sequence). Here the CDR3 reads CASSSTRDPNYGYTF. The CDR3 nucleotides read TGTGCCAGCAGCTCCACACGGGATCCTAACTATGGCTACACCTTC.

This clonotype has more than one count but fewer than ten. The chain is built from TRBV25-1 and TRBJ1-1, with a weak D call TRBD1 (5 bases). V was shortened by 6 bases and J by 4 bases, with 15 bases between the two germline ends. This CDR3 is 14 amino acids long. Germline V gene sequence: CDR1 MGHDK, CDR2 SYGVNS. Here the CDR3 reads CASRSQGQGTEAFF. CDR3 sequence (DNA): TGTGCCAGCAGGAGTCAGGGCCAAGGCACTGAAGCTTTCTTT.

DNA for the CDR3: TGCGCCAGCAGCCAAAAAAGGGTTGGTCAGCCCCAGCATTTT. Its protein product is CASSQKRVGQPQHF. The chain uses TRBV4-3 and TRBJ1-5, with D unclear. The germline V gene has CDR1 LGHNA and CDR2 YSLEER. The CDR3 is 14 amino acids. V dropped 2 bases and J dropped 6 bases, with 11 bases sitting between them.

This clonotype was detected many times. The chain uses TRBV29-1 and TRBJ1-2; TRBD1 is a possible D gene (5 bases). Trimming took off 7 bases at V and 4 bases at J, with 13 bases between the two ends. The CDR3 contains 12 residues. From germline, CDR1 is SQVTM and CDR2 ANQGSEA. The CDR3 DNA follows: TGCAGCGCCGCCGGGGGTGGCTATGGCTACACCTTC. It translates to CSAAGGGYGYTF.

This clonotype was observed at least ten times. V is TRBV3-1 and J is TRBJ2-2; D uncertain. Germline CDR1 reads LGHDT; CDR2 reads YNNKEL (reference sequence). CDR3 length: 14 residues. Trimming left V 3 bases short and J 5 bases short, with 10 bases between. In DNA, the CDR3 is TGTGCCAGCAGCCAGGACGGAAGGACCGGGGAGCTGTTTTTT. Translated, it gives CASSQDGRTGELFF.

This clonotype occurred a few times. This chain links TRBV4-3 with TRBJ1-5; no reliable D call. The ends were cut back, 4 bases at V and 0 bases at J, with 10 bases in the middle. The CDR3 loop spans 15 amino acids. The germline V gene encodes CDR1 LGHNA and CDR2 YSLEER. The CDR3 DNA follows: TGCGCCAGCAGCCCGACCAGACTTAGCAATCAGCCCCAGCATTTT. Its protein is CASSPTRLSNQPQHF.

This chain uses TRBV29-1 with TRBJ2-1; 8 bases line up with TRBD2. The germline V gene encodes CDR1 SQVTM and CDR2 ANQGSEA. V lost 2 bases and J lost 4; bases outside the gene matches: 10. The CDR3 is 16 amino acids. The CDR3 region has the DNA TGCAGCGTTGAAAGGGCGCGGGAGGCCCTTTACAATGAGCAGTTCTTC. The encoded protein is CSVERAREALYNEQFF.

The genes are TRBV20-1 and TRBJ2-1; 8 positions match TRBD1. V was pared by 6 bases and J by 9 bases, with 10 bases of the junction left unmatched. This CDR3 has 13 amino acids. Germline V gene sequence: CDR1 DFQATT, CDR2 SNEGSKA (reference sequence). CDR3 coding DNA: TGCAGTGCCAGTGGAAACAGGGGGACTGAGCAGTTCTTC. It yields the protein CSASGNRGTEQFF.

The CDR3 DNA sequence: TGCGCCAGCAGCAGTCAGGGGGAAGCCTACAATGAGCAGTTCTTC. It is translated as CASSSQGEAYNEQFF. The chain uses TRBV4-1 and TRBJ2-1; TRBD1 matches 7 bases. This CDR3 is built from 15 residues. V lost 5 bases and J lost 2; bases outside the gene matches: 6. Germline-derived CDR1 and CDR2 are MGHRA and YSYEKL.

Only a few counts were recorded for this clonotype. The chain has TRBV5-5 and TRBJ1-2; 8 nucleotides line up with TRBD1. The V gene end was trimmed by 4 bases and the J gene end by 8 bases; junction bases not matched to a gene: 10. The length of the CDR3 is 14 residues. Germline CDR1 and CDR2: SGHKS and YYEKEE (reference sequence). The CDR3 DNA follows: TGTGCCAGCAGCCCTATATGGACAGGGACGGGCTACACCTTC. Protein: CASSPIWTGTGYTF.

The chain employs TRBV7-6 and TRBJ2-5; the D gene could be TRBD1 or TRBD2 (5 bases each). This CDR3 region has 13 residues. Looked up from germline, CDR1 is SGHVS and CDR2 is FNYEAQ. Between the trimmed V and J ends, which lost 5 bases and 9 bases, there was a span of 16 bases. This CDR3 is CASSLGTRSSQYF. The CDR3 DNA sequence: TGTGCCAGCAGCCTGGGGACCAGATCATCCCAGTACTTC.

This clonotype has only a few counts. This rearrangement joins TRBV24-1 to TRBJ1-5; a weak D match, TRBD1 (6 bases). This CDR3 spans 14 amino acids. Trimming cost V 2 bases and J 3 bases, with 7 bases left between them. Per germline, CDR1 KGHDR and CDR2 SFDVKD. CDR3 region: CATSDSGDNQPQHF. The DNA of the CDR3 is TGTGCCACCAGTGATTCAGGGGACAATCAGCCCCAGCATTTT.

The genes are TRBV5-4 and TRBJ1-2, with 9 bases that match TRBD1. This CDR3 has 15 amino acids. Trimming took 4 bases from V and 6 from J; bases not matched to a gene: 10. Germline V gene lookup returns CDR1 SGHNT and CDR2 YYREEE (reference sequence). In nucleotides, the CDR3 is TGTGCCAGCAGCGCTGGGACAGGGAGGATAGATGGCTACACCTTC. It translates to CASSAGTGRIDGYTF. The full variable domain, its missing parts supplied by reference TRBV5-4 and TRBJ1-2, is ETGVTQSPTHLIKTRGQQVTLRCSSQSGHNTVSWYQQALGQGPQFIFQYYREEENGRGNFPPRFSGLQFPNYSSELNVNALELDDSALYLCASSAGTGRIDGYTFGSGTRLTVV.